Given below is one T cell receptor beta chain in context. The antigen is unknown. TCRdb re-derived calls from the reads in MiXCR, one entry per CDR3 protein. Of about 490,000 distinct CDR3 sequences listed, 26% were seen once; the top ten hold about 13%. V dropped 5 bases and J dropped 0 bases, with 20 bases sitting between them. CDR3 length: 19 amino acids. CDR1 is SEHNR and CDR2 is FQNEAQ in the germline V gene (reference sequence). This record belongs to a study of T cell repertoires in cytomegalovirus infection. Overall study: Both a matching HLA type and CMV infection were indicated by public TCR beta signatures.

Points from the study as a whole: Clonotype analysis showed dominance of the ex vivo response by HLA-C-restricted CMV-specific TCR beta clonotypes. Cumulative frequency (of public TCR beta family members) identified carriers of CMV plus the relevant HLA.

The sequenced sample was PBMCs. V usage is TRBV7-9 and J usage is TRBJ1-6; tentatively, D is TRBD1 (5 bases). This sequence was found in a human donor in good health (CMV status not recorded). Some clones in this sample may be carry-over from other donors' samples. The CDR3 sequence: CASSGPKGSGSSYNSPLHF. DNA for the CDR3: TGTGCCAGCAGCGGCCCTAAGGGGTCCGGAAGCTCCTATAATTCACCCCTCCACTTT.